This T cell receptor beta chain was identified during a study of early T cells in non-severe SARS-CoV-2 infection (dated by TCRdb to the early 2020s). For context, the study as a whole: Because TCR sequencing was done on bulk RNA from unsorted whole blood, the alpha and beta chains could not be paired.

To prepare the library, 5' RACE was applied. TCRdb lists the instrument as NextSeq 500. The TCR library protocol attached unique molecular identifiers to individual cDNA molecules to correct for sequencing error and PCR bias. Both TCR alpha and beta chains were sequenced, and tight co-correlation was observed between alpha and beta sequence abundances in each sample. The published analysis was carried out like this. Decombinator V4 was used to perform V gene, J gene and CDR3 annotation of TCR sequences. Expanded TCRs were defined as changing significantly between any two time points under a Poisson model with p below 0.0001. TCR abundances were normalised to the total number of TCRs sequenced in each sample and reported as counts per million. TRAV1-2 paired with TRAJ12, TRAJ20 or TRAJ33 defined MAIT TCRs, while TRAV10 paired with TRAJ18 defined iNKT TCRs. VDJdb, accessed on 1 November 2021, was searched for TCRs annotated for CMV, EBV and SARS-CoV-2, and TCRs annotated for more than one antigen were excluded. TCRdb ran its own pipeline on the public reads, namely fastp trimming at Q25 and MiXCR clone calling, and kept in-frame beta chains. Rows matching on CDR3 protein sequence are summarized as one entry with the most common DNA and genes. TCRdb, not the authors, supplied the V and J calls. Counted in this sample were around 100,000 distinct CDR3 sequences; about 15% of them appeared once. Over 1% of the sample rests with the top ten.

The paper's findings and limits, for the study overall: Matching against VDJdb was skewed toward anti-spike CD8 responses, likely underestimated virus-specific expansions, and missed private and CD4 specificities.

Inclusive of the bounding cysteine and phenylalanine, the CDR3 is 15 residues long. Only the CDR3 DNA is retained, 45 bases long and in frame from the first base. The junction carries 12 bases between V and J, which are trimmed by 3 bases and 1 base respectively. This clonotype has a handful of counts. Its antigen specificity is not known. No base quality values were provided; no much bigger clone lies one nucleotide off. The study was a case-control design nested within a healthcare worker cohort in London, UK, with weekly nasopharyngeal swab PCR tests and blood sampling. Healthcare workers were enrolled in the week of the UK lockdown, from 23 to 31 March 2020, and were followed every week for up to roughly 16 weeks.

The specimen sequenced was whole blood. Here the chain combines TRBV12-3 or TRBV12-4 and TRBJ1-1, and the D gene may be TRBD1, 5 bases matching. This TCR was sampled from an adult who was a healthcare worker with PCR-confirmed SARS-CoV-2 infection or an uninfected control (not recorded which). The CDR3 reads CASSLWPGTNTEAFF. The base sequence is TGTGCCAGCAGTTTGTGGCCGGGGACGAACACTGAAGCTTTCTTT.